A selection of T cell receptor beta chains follows, all from one sample in a study of shared clonotypes between healthy human individuals. Measured with immunoSEQ multiplex PCR; TCRdb has only the in-frame clones, and not every one. In the table there are roughly 1,500,000 clones, approximately 98.5% of which are singletons. Source material: naive CD4+ T cells sorted from blood. The receptors originated from a man younger than 45 in good health. CDR3s include the opening cysteine and the closing phenylalanine or tryptophan. A D gene is named only where the DNA matches it firmly. Rows give clone size only sometimes, using once, few, many, or a class for an expanded clone.

j_call: TRBJ2-1; d_call: TRBD2; v_call: TRBV7-6; clone_size: NA; cdr3_aa: CASSLRGTSGYNEQFF; cdr3_nt: TGTGCCAGCAGCTTAAGGGGGACTAGCGGCTACAATGAGCAGTTCTTC
j_call: TRBJ1-2; d_call: NA; v_call: TRBV6-1; clone_size: NA; cdr3_aa: CASSVGDNYGYTF; cdr3_nt: TGTGCCAGCAGCGTAGGGGATAACTATGGCTACACCTTC
j_call: TRBJ2-1; d_call: NA; v_call: TRBV20-1; clone_size: NA; cdr3_aa: CSARGNNEQFF; cdr3_nt: TGCAGTGCCAGGGGTAACAATGAGCAGTTCTTC
j_call: TRBJ2-5; d_call: TRBD2; v_call: TRBV4-1; clone_size: NA; cdr3_aa: CASSQDGTSGETQYF; cdr3_nt: TGCGCCAGCAGCCAGGACGGGACTAGCGGAGAGACCCAGTACTTC
j_call: TRBJ2-3; d_call: TRBD2; v_call: TRBV29-1; clone_size: NA; cdr3_aa: CSGGAGVTDTQYF; cdr3_nt: TGCAGCGGGGGAGCGGGAGTCACAGATACGCAGTATTTT
j_call: TRBJ2-1; d_call: NA; v_call: TRBV19; clone_size: NA; cdr3_aa: CASSITGSSYNEQFF; cdr3_nt: TGTGCCAGTAGTATTACAGGTAGCTCCTACAATGAGCAGTTCTTC
j_call: TRBJ2-1; d_call: NA; v_call: TRBV7-9; clone_size: NA; cdr3_aa: CASSLVSRNEQFF; cdr3_nt: TGTGCCAGCAGCTTAGTGAGTAGGAATGAGCAGTTCTTC
j_call: TRBJ2-7; d_call: TRBD2; v_call: TRBV6-5; clone_size: once; cdr3_aa: CASSSPGLASYEQYF; cdr3_nt: TGTGCCAGCAGTTCTCCGGGACTAGCGTCCTACGAGCAGTACTTC
j_call: TRBJ2-3; d_call: TRBD1; v_call: TRBV5-1; clone_size: NA; cdr3_aa: CASSSQGADTQYF; cdr3_nt: TGCGCCAGCAGCTCGCAGGGGGCAGATACGCAGTATTTT
j_call: TRBJ2-1; d_call: NA; v_call: TRBV7-9; clone_size: NA; cdr3_aa: CASSLGGTSEQGTNEQFF; cdr3_nt: TGTGCCAGCAGCTTAGGGGGGACGTCGGAACAAGGGACCAATGAGCAGTTCTTC
j_call: TRBJ2-2; d_call: NA; v_call: TRBV18; clone_size: NA; cdr3_aa: CASSPARSNTGELFF; cdr3_nt: TGTGCCAGCTCACCGGCCAGGTCTAACACCGGGGAGCTGTTTTTT
j_call: TRBJ1-3; d_call: NA; v_call: TRBV5-4; clone_size: NA; cdr3_aa: CASSFMLSGNTIYF; cdr3_nt: TGTGCCAGCAGCTTCATGCTCTCTGGAAACACCATATATTTT
j_call: TRBJ2-7; d_call: TRBD2; v_call: TRBV7-9; clone_size: NA; cdr3_aa: CASSPGLAGGPNYEQYF; cdr3_nt: TGTGCCAGCAGCCCCGGACTAGCGGGAGGGCCAAACTACGAGCAGTACTTC
j_call: TRBJ2-3; d_call: TRBD1; v_call: TRBV19; clone_size: NA; cdr3_aa: CASSPGTGFNTDTQYF; cdr3_nt: TGTGCCAGTAGTCCCGGGACAGGATTTAACACAGATACGCAGTATTTT
j_call: TRBJ2-2; d_call: NA; v_call: TRBV10-3; clone_size: NA; cdr3_aa: CAISESTGGGPNPGELFF; cdr3_nt: TGTGCCATCAGTGAGTCGACTGGAGGGGGCCCTAATCCCGGGGAGCTGTTTTTT
j_call: TRBJ2-3; d_call: TRBD2; v_call: TRBV28; clone_size: NA; cdr3_aa: CASSLRGSTDTQYF; cdr3_nt: TGTGCCAGCAGTTTGCGGGGGAGCACAGATACGCAGTATTTT
j_call: TRBJ2-1; d_call: TRBD2; v_call: TRBV28; clone_size: NA; cdr3_aa: CATQGASGEIFEQFF; cdr3_nt: TGTGCCACCCAGGGTGCTAGCGGGGAGATCTTTGAGCAGTTCTTC
j_call: TRBJ2-3; d_call: TRBD2; v_call: TRBV28; clone_size: NA; cdr3_aa: CASSSGTSGTSTDTQYF; cdr3_nt: TGTGCCAGCAGTTCGGGGACTAGCGGCACTAGCACAGATACGCAGTATTTT
j_call: TRBJ2-2; d_call: NA; v_call: TRBV10-3; clone_size: NA; cdr3_aa: CAISSTVGYTGELFF; cdr3_nt: TGTGCCATAAGCTCCACGGTGGGATACACCGGGGAGCTGTTTTTT
j_call: TRBJ1-1; d_call: NA; v_call: TRBV6-5; clone_size: NA; cdr3_aa: CASSKGLLGTEAFF; cdr3_nt: TGTGCCAGCAGTAAGGGACTCCTTGGCACTGAAGCTTTCTTT
j_call: TRBJ1-1; d_call: TRBD1; v_call: TRBV5-5; clone_size: NA; cdr3_aa: CASSQTGPNTEAFF; cdr3_nt: TGTGCCAGCAGCCAGACAGGGCCTAACACTGAAGCTTTCTTT
j_call: TRBJ2-3; d_call: NA; v_call: TRBV7-2; clone_size: NA; cdr3_aa: CASSSDWAAYF; cdr3_nt: TGTGCCAGCAGCTCGGACTGGGCTGCGTATTTT
j_call: TRBJ2-1; d_call: NA; v_call: TRBV2; clone_size: once; cdr3_aa: CASMRDPYNEQFF; cdr3_nt: TGTGCCAGCATGCGGGACCCCTACAATGAGCAGTTCTTC
j_call: TRBJ1-5; d_call: NA; v_call: TRBV10-1; clone_size: NA; cdr3_aa: CASSEAGHQPQHF; cdr3_nt: TGCGCCAGCAGTGAGGCAGGGCATCAGCCCCAGCATTTT
j_call: TRBJ2-3; d_call: NA; v_call: TRBV18; clone_size: NA; cdr3_aa: CASSPDSVDTQYF; cdr3_nt: TGTGCCAGCTCACCGGACAGCGTGGATACGCAGTATTTT
j_call: TRBJ2-1; d_call: TRBD1; v_call: TRBV5-4; clone_size: NA; cdr3_aa: CASSLPTNRQGDEQFF; cdr3_nt: TGTGCCAGCAGCTTGCCGACCAATAGACAGGGAGATGAGCAGTTCTTC
j_call: TRBJ1-4; d_call: NA; v_call: TRBV28; clone_size: NA; cdr3_aa: CASSTRRFTEKLFF; cdr3_nt: TGTGCCAGCAGTACGAGACGCTTCACTGAAAAACTGTTTTTT
j_call: TRBJ1-1; d_call: TRBD1; v_call: TRBV4-3; clone_size: once; cdr3_aa: CASSQVTGTGRGEAFF; cdr3_nt: TGCGCCAGCAGCCAAGTAACCGGGACAGGGAGGGGTGAAGCTTTCTTT
j_call: TRBJ2-3; d_call: NA; v_call: TRBV30; clone_size: NA; cdr3_aa: CAWSSEGLSQYF; cdr3_nt: TGTGCCTGGAGTTCGGAGGGCCTCTCGCAGTATTTT
j_call: TRBJ1-1; d_call: TRBD1; v_call: TRBV6-5; clone_size: NA; cdr3_aa: CASSIQGANTEAFF; cdr3_nt: TGTGCCAGCAGCATACAGGGGGCCAACACTGAAGCTTTCTTT
j_call: TRBJ2-1; d_call: TRBD2; v_call: TRBV28; clone_size: NA; cdr3_aa: CASSTSGRSYNEQFF; cdr3_nt: TGTGCCAGCAGTACTAGCGGGAGATCCTACAATGAGCAGTTCTTC